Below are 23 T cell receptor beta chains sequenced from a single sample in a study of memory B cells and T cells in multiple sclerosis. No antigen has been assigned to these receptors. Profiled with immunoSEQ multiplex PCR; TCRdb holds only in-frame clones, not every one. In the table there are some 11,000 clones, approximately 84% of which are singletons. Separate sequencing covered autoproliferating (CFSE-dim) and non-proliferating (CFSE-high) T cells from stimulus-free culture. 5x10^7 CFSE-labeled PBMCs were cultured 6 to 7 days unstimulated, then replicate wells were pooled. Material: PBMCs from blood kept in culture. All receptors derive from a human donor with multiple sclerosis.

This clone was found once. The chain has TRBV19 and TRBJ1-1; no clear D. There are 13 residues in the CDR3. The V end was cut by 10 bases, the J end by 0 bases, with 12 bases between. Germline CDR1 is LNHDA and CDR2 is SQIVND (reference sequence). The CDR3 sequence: CATVELMNTEAFF. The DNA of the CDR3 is TGTGCCACTGTCGAGCTTATGAACACTGAAGCTTTCTTT.

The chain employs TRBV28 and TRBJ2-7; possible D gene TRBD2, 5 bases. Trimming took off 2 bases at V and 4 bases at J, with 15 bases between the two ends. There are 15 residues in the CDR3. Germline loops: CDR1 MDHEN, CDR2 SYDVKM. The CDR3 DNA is TGTGCCAGCAGTTTAGATAATTACAGCGGATACGAGCAGTACTTC. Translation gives CASSLDNYSGYEQYF.

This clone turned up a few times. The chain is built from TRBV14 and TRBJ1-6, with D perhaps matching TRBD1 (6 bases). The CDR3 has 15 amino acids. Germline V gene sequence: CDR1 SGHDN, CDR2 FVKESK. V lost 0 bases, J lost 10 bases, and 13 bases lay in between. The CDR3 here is CASSQDPQGFSPLHF. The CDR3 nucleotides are TGTGCCAGCAGCCAAGATCCCCAGGGGTTCTCACCCCTCCACTTT.

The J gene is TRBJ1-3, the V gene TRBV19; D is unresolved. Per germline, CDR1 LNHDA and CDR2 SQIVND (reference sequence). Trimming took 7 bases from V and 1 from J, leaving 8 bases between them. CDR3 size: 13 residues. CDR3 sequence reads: CASMWGSGNTIYF. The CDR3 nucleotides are TGTGCCAGTATGTGGGGATCTGGAAACACCATATATTTT.

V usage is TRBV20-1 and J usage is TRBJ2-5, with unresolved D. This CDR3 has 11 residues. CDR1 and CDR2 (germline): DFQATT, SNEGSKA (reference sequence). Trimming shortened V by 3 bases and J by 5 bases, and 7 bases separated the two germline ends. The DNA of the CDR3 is TGCAGTGCTAGTCATTCGGAGACCCAGTACTTC. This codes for CSASHSETQYF.

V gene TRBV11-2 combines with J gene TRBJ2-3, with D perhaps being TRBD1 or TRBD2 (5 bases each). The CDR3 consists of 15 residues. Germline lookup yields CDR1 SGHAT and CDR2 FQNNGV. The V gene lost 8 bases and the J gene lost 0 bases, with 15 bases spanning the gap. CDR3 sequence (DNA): TGTGCCAGCGCCGAACTAGGGGCCAGCACAGATACGCAGTATTTT. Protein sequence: CASAELGASTDTQYF.

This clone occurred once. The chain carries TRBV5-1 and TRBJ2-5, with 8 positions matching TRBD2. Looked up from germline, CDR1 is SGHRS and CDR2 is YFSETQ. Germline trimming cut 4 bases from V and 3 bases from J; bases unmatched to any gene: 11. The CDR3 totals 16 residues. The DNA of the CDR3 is TGCGCCAGCAGCCCTATCCAGCCGGGACTAGAAGAGACCCAGTACTTC. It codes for CASSPIQPGLEETQYF.

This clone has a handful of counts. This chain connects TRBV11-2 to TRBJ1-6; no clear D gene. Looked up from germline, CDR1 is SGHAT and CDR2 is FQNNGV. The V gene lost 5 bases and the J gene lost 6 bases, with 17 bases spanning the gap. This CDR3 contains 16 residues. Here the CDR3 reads CASSLTLTSINSPLHF. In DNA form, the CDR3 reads TGTGCCAGCAGCCTAACCTTGACAAGTATTAATTCACCCCTCCACTTT.

This CDR3 reads CASSTRPRTGELFF. In DNA, the CDR3 is TGTGCCAGCAGCACCCGACCGAGAACCGGGGAGCTGTTTTTT. The rearrangement uses TRBV7-3 and TRBJ2-2; D gene unclear. Germline lookup yields CDR1 SGHTA and CDR2 FQGTGA. Trimming cost V 5 bases and J 5 bases, with 12 bases left between them. This CDR3 is built from 14 residues.

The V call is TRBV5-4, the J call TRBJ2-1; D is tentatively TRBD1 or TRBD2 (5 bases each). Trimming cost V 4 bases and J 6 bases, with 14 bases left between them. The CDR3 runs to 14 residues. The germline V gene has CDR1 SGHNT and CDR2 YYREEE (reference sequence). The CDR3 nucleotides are TGTGCCAGCAGCAGGGGTCCGGGGAGCAATGAGCAGTTCTTC. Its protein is CASSRGPGSNEQFF.

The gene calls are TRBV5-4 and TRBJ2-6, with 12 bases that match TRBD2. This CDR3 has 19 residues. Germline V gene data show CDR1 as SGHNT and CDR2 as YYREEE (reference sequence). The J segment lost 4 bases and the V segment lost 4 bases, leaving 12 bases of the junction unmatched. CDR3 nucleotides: TGTGCCAGCAGCCGAGGGTCAACTAGCGGGAGGTCCGGGGCCAACGTCCTGACTTTC. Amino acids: CASSRGSTSGRSGANVLTF.

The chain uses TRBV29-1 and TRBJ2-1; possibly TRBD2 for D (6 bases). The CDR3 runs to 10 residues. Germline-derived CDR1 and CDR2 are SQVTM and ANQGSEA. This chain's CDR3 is CMGLGNEQFF. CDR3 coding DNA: TGCATGGGACTGGGCAATGAGCAGTTCTTC.

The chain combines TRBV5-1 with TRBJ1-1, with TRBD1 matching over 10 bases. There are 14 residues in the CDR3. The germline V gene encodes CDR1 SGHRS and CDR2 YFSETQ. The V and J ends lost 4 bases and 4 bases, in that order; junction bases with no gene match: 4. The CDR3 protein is CASSHGQGGTEAFF. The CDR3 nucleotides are TGCGCCAGCAGCCACGGACAGGGGGGCACTGAAGCTTTCTTT.

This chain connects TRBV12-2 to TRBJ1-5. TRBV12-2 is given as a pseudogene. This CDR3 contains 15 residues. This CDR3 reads CASRLAKYSNQPQHF. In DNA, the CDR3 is TGTGCAAGTCGCTTAGCCAAATATAGCAATCAGCCCCAGCATTTT.

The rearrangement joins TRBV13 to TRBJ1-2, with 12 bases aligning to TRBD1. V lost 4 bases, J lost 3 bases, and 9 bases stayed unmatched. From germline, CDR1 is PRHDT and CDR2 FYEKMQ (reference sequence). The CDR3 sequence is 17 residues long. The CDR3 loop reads CASSSPGGTGGHYGYTF. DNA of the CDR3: TGTGCCAGCAGCTCACCCGGCGGGACAGGGGGCCACTATGGCTACACCTTC.

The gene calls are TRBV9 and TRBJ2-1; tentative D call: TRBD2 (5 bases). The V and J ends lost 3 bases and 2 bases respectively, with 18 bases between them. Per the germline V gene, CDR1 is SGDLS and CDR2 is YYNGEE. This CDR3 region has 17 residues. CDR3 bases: TGTGCCAGCAGCGCCTCCTCAGCGGACCCCGCCTACAATGAGCAGTTCTTC. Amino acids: CASSASSADPAYNEQFF.

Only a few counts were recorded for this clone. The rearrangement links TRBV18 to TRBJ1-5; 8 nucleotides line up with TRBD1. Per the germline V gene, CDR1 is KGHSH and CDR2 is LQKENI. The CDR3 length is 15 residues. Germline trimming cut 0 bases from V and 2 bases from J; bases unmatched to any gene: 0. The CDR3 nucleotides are TGTGCCAGCTCACCACCGGGACAGGGCAATCAGCCCCAGCATTTT. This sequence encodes CASSPPGQGNQPQHF.

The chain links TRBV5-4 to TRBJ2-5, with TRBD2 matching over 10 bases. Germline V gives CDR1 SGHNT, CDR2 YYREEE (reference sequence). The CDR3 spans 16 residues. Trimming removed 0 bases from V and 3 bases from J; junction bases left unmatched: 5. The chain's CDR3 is CASSLGSGGTKETQYF. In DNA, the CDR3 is TGTGCCAGCAGCTTGGGTAGCGGGGGGACAAAAGAGACCCAGTACTTC.

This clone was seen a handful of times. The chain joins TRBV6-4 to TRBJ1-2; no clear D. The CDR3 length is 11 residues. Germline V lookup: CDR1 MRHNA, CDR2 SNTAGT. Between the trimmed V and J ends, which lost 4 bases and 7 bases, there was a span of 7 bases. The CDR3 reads CASSGGFGYTF. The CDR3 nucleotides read TGTGCCAGCAGTGGAGGGTTTGGCTACACCTTC.

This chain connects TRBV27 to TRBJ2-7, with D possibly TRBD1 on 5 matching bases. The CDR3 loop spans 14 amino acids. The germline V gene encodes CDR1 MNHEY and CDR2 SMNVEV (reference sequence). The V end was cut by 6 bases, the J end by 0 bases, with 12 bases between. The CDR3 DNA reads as TGTGCCAGCAGCTGGGCAGGGAACTCCTACGAGCAGTACTTC. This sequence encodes CASSWAGNSYEQYF.

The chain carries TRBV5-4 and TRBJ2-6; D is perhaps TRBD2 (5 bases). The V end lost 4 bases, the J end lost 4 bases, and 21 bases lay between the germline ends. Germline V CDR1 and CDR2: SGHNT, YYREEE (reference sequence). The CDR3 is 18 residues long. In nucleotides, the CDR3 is TGTGCCAGCAGCCCCCGGGAATTGGGTTCTCTGGGGGCCAACGTCCTGACTTTC. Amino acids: CASSPRELGSLGANVLTF.

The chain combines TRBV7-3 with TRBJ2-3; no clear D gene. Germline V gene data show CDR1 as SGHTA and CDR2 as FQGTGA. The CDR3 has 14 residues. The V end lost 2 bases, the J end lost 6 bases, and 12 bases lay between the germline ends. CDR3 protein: CASSLGSGIDTQYF. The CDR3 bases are TGTGCCAGCAGCTTAGGTTCGGGCATCGATACGCAGTATTTT.

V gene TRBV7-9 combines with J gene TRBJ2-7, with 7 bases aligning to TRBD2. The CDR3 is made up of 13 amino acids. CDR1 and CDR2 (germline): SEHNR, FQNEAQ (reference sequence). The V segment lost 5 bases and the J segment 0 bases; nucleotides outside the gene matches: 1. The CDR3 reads CASSRTSSYEQYF. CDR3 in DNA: TGTGCCAGCAGCCGGACTAGCTCCTACGAGCAGTACTTC.